This T cell receptor beta chain was sequenced in a study of blood T cell repertoires in COVID-19. Study-wide context: Both acute and convalescent COVID-19 samples were obtained from the United States, Italy and Spain. T cells, B-cell-depleted T cells, or PBMCs provided the cDNA or gDNA that served as material.

In the original processing: Using reference gene primer amplification, nucleated cell counts were estimated. Only in-frame clones appear in the TCRdb table, and some are missing; sequencing was by immunoSEQ multiplex PCR. D and trimming were read from the DNA, whereas the V and J calls and clone size are those reported in that table. The table shows 61,000 or so clones, with approximately 79% occurring only once. Between the trimmed V and J ends, which lost 7 bases and 3 bases, there was a span of 12 bases. The V gene's germline CDR1 is LGHDT and CDR2 YNNKEL (reference sequence). The CDR3 has 13 amino acids.

This rearrangement joins TRBV3-1 (or the pseudogene TRBV3-2) to TRBJ2-5; D is possibly TRBD2 (6 bases). Sequencing used peripheral blood. This clonotype originated in a woman aged 70-85 years with acute or convalescent COVID-19. The CDR3 reads CASNDRGEETQYF. The CDR3 region has the DNA TGTGCCAGCAATGATCGCGGGGAAGAGACCCAGTACTTC.